The following is a T cell receptor beta chain sequence with its context. The target antigen is unknown. The data originate from a study of shared clonotypes between healthy human individuals. Across the whole study: Three CD4 naive, three CD4 memory, two CD8 naive and one CD8 memory plate were used per donor.

The authors distributed each subset's genomic DNA evenly over several immunoSEQ plates. Libraries were prepared by immunoSEQ multiplex PCR; TCRdb keeps only in-frame clonotypes and omits some of them. This table has roughly 2.1 million clones, approximately 94% appearing once. Terminally differentiated effector memory CD45RA+ cells were left out of the naive CD8 fraction, which was CD45RO-negative and positively selected for CCR7. The CDR3 runs to 13 residues. Trimming stripped 2 bases from V and 1 base from J, with 5 bases between. Per germline, CDR1 GTSNPN and CDR2 SVGIG (reference sequence). Regarding the study as a whole: In having few donors, the study represented limited genetic and exposure-history diversity. Donor clonotype sharing was expected to depend on sequencing depth.

Source material: naive CD8+ T cells from PBMCs. This clonotype originated in a man between 18 and 29 years old in good health. Some clones in this sample may be carry-over from other donors' samples. The chain joins TRBV30 to TRBJ2-2; D call uncertain. For the CDR3, the DNA is TGTGCCTGGAGTCCGATGAACACCGGGGAGCTGTTTTTT. This codes for CAWSPMNTGELFF.